This T cell receptor beta chain emerged from a study of technical replicates of blood from a few donors. TCRdb's table, derived via immunoSEQ multiplex PCR, lists solely in-frame clones and lacks some. The table includes about 88,000 clones, roughly 90% detected once. This clonotype was sampled from a human donor in good health. The material sequenced was T cells isolated from PBMCs.

CDR3 sequence: CASSYLGGYGYTF. The CDR3 bases are TGTGCCAGCAGTTACCTGGGCGGGTATGGCTACACCTTC. V gene TRBV6-5 combines with J gene TRBJ1-2; D ambiguous. This CDR3 spans 13 amino acids. The ends were cut back, 2 bases at V and 5 bases at J, with 9 bases in the middle. Germline V gene lookup returns CDR1 MNHEY and CDR2 SVGAGI.